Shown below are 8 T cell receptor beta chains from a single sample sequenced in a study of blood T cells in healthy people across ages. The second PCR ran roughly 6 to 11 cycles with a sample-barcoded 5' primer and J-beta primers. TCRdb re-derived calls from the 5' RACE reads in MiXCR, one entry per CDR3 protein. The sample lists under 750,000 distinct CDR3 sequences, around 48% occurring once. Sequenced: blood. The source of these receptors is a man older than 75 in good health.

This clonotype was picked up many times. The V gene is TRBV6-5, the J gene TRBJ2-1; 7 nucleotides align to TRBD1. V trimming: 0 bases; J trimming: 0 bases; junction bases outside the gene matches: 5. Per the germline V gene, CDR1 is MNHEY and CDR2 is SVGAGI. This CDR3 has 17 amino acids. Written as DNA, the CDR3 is TGTGCCAGCAGTTACTCCGGGACAGTGTCCTCCTACAATGAGCAGTTCTTC. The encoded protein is CASSYSGTVSSYNEQFF.

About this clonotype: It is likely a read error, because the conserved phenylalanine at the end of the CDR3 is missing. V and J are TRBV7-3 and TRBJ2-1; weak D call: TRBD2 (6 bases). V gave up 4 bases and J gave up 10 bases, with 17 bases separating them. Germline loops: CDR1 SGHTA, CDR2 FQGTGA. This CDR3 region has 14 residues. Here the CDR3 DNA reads TGTGCCAGCAGCTCCACACCGGGACTGACCGAGCAGTTCTCC. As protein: CASSSTPGLTEQFS.

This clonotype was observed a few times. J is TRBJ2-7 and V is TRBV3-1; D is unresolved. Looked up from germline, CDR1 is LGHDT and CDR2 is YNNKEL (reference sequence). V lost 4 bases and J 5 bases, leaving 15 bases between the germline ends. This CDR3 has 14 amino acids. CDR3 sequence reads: CASSRLTGSNEQYF. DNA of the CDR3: TGTGCCAGCAGCCGGCTGACTGGCTCAAACGAGCAGTACTTC.

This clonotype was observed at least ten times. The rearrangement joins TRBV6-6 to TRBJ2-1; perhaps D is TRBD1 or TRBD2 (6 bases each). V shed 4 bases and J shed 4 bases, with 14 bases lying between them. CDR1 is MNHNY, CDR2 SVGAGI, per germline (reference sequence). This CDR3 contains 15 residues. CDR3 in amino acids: CASSFAGHGYNEQFF. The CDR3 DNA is TGTGCCAGCAGTTTCGCGGGACACGGATACAATGAGCAGTTCTTC.

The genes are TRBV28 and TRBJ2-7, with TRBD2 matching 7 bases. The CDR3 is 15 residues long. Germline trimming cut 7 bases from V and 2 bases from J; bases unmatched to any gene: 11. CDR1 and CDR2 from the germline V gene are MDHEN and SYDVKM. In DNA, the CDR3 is TGTGCCAGCACCCCGGGGGGACTCCCTACCTACGAGCAGTACTTC. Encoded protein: CASTPGGLPTYEQYF.

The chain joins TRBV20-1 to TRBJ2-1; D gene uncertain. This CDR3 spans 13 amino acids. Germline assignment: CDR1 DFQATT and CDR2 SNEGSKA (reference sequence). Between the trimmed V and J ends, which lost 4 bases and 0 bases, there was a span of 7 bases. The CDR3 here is CSAKFPSYNEQFF. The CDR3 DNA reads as TGCAGTGCTAAGTTCCCCTCCTACAATGAGCAGTTCTTC.

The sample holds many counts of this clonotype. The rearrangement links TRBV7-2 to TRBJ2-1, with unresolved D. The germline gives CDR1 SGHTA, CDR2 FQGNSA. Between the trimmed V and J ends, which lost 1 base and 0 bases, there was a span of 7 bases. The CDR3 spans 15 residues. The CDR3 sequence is CASSLGSSSYNEQFF. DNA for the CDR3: TGTGCCAGCAGCTTAGGCAGCAGCTCCTACAATGAGCAGTTCTTC.

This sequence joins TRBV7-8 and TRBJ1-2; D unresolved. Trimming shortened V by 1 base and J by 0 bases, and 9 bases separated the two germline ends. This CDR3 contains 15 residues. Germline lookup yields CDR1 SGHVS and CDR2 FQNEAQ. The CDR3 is CASSLVGGANYGYTF. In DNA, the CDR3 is TGTGCCAGCAGCTTAGTTGGAGGAGCTAACTATGGCTACACCTTC.